A selection of T cell receptor beta chains follows, all from one sample in a study of cytomegalovirus exposure and HLA in healthy donors. Measured with immunoSEQ multiplex PCR; TCRdb has only the in-frame clones, and not every one. The sample consists of about 99,000 clones, 65% to 85% of them appearing once. Sequenced input: PBMCs. These TCRs come from a man between 50 and 59 years old in good health and CMV-seropositive. CDR3s include the opening cysteine and the closing phenylalanine or tryptophan. D genes are given only for firm matches. Not every row has a clone size; where given, it reads once, few, many or a size class.

V	J	D	size	CDR3	DNA
TRBV7-8	TRBJ2-1	NA	NA	CASSLANPGDEQFF	TGTGCCAGCAGCTTAGCAAACCCGGGAGACGAGCAGTTCTTC
TRBV10-3	TRBJ2-7	NA	NA	CATYPGRTEYEQYF	TGTGCCACATACCCTGGAAGGACAGAGTACGAGCAGTACTTC
TRBV6-6	TRBJ1-4	NA	NA	CASRRGEIEKLFF	TGTGCCAGCCGCCGGGGGGAGATTGAAAAACTGTTTTTT
TRBV7-2	TRBJ2-2	TRBD2	NA	CASSQLAGGGPGELFF	TGTGCCAGCAGCCAGCTAGCGGGAGGGGGTCCCGGGGAGCTGTTTTTT
TRBV7-9	TRBJ2-7	TRBD2	NA	CSSSLAREREAYEQYF	TGTTCCAGCAGCTTAGCGAGAGAGCGGGAGGCCTACGAGCAGTACTTC
TRBV4-3	TRBJ1-1	NA	NA	CASSHPDSEAFF	TGCGCCAGCAGCCACCCGGACAGTGAAGCTTTCTTT
TRBV6-1	TRBJ1-2	NA	few	CASSAGFANYGYTF	TGTGCCAGCAGTGCAGGGTTTGCCAACTATGGCTACACCTTC
TRBV7-9	TRBJ2-1	TRBD2	NA	CASSFVLAGLNEQFF	TGTGCCAGCAGCTTTGTACTAGCGGGACTGAATGAGCAGTTCTTC
TRBV6-5	TRBJ2-1	TRBD2	NA	CASSSTSGDYNEQFF	TGTGCCAGCAGCTCCACTAGCGGCGACTACAATGAGCAGTTCTTC
TRBV11-2	TRBJ1-4	NA	NA	CASSLDSQGLSGRGEKLFF	TGTGCCAGCAGCTTAGATTCACAGGGTCTGTCGGGACGGGGTGAAAAACTGTTTTTT
TRBV7-2	TRBJ2-4	NA	NA	CASSLDLVLAKNIQYF	TGTGCCAGCAGCTTAGATCTCGTACTAGCCAAAAACATTCAGTACTTC
TRBV30	TRBJ1-1	TRBD1	NA	CAWSGQGRTEAFF	TGTGCCTGGTCTGGACAGGGGCGGACTGAAGCTTTCTTT
TRBV29-1	TRBJ2-3	NA	NA	CSVEPIGADTQYF	TGCAGCGTTGAGCCAATAGGGGCAGATACGCAGTATTTT
TRBV9	TRBJ2-3	TRBD1	few	CASSVRGTGADTQYF	TGTGCCAGCAGCGTCAGAGGGACAGGCGCAGATACGCAGTATTTT
TRBV7-6	TRBJ2-3	NA	NA	CASSLGIGGTDTQYF	TGTGCCAGCAGCTTAGGTATCGGGGGCACAGATACGCAGTATTTT
TRBV5-8	TRBJ2-2	TRBD2	NA	CASSSLAGGYTGELFF	TGTGCCAGCAGCTCCCTAGCGGGAGGCTACACCGGGGAGCTGTTTTTT
TRBV4-1	TRBJ2-7	TRBD2	NA	CASSQPLLGTSGYEQYF	TGCGCCAGCAGCCAACCCCTGCTGGGGACTAGCGGTTACGAGCAGTACTTC
TRBV28	TRBJ1-2	NA	once	CASGLAYGYTF	TGTGCCAGCGGTCTGGCCTATGGCTACACCTTC
TRBV5-1	TRBJ2-1	TRBD1	NA	CASSWGTGSYNEQFF	TGCGCCAGCAGCTGGGGGACAGGTTCCTACAATGAGCAGTTCTTC
TRBV30	TRBJ2-5	TRBD2	NA	CAWSVGTSGPQETQYF	TGTGCCTGGAGTGTGGGGACTAGCGGGCCCCAAGAGACCCAGTACTTC
TRBV11-2	TRBJ2-3	TRBD2	NA	CASSLEGNAGVFADTQYF	TGTGCCAGCAGCTTAGAGGGTAACGCGGGAGTATTCGCAGATACGCAGTATTTT
TRBV19	TRBJ1-5	NA	NA	CASSIAQDYQPQHF	TGTGCCAGTAGTATAGCCCAGGACTATCAGCCCCAGCATTTT
TRBV10-3	TRBJ2-2	NA	NA	CATISTGNTGELFF	TGTGCCACTATTTCTACAGGGAACACCGGGGAGCTGTTTTTT
TRBV6-4	TRBJ2-3	NA	NA	CASSDVSYHTQYF	TGTGCCAGCAGTGACGTGTCCTACCATACGCAGTATTTT
TRBV7-9	TRBJ2-5	NA	NA	CASSSGTPGRETQYF	TGTGCCAGCAGCTCCGGGACTCCCGGCAGGGAGACCCAGTACTTC
TRBV6-5	TRBJ2-2	NA	NA	CASSYGGPNTGELFF	TGTGCCAGCAGTTACGGAGGCCCGAACACCGGGGAGCTGTTTTTT
TRBV27	TRBJ1-5	TRBD1	NA	CASSWRAQGDNQPQHF	TGTGCCAGCAGTTGGAGGGCCCAGGGGGACAATCAGCCCCAGCATTTT
TRBV11-2	TRBJ2-1	TRBD2	NA	CASSLGLAGGGYNEQFF	TGTGCCAGCAGCTTAGGGCTAGCGGGAGGTGGTTACAATGAGCAGTTCTTC
TRBV21-1	TRBJ2-2	NA	medium-sized	CASSPKWRNTGELFF	TGTGCCAGCAGCCCCAAGTGGAGGAACACCGGGGAGCTGTTTTTT
TRBV19	TRBJ2-1	TRBD2	NA	CASSIDPSGTYNEQFF	TGTGCCAGTAGTATAGACCCTAGCGGAACCTACAATGAGCAGTTCTTC
TRBV5-1	TRBJ2-6	TRBD1	NA	CASGTGGAGANVLTF	TGCGCCAGCGGGACAGGGGGCGCTGGGGCCAACGTCCTGACTTTC
TRBV23-1	TRBJ1-4	NA	NA	CASSQDRAGTNEKLFF	TGCGCCAGCAGTCAAGACAGAGCGGGGACTAATGAAAAACTGTTTTTT
TRBV28	TRBJ2-5	TRBD2	NA	CASSFSGSGETQYF	TGTGCCAGCAGTTTTAGCGGGAGTGGAGAGACCCAGTACTTC
TRBV18	TRBJ2-1	TRBD2	few	CASSTSGAGGINEQFF	TGTGCCAGCTCCACTAGCGGAGCCGGGGGCATCAATGAGCAGTTCTTC
TRBV30	TRBJ2-2	TRBD1	NA	CAWTDDRGWSTGELFF	TGTGCCTGGACCGACGACAGGGGTTGGAGCACCGGGGAGCTGTTTTTT
TRBV15	TRBJ2-2	TRBD2	NA	CATREGPGGSTGELFF	TGTGCCACCAGAGAGGGGCCCGGGGGGAGCACCGGGGAGCTGTTTTTT
TRBV4-1	TRBJ2-5	TRBD1	once	CASSQRTGGQTQYF	TGCGCCAGCAGCCAGAGGACAGGGGGACAGACCCAGTACTTC
TRBV28	TRBJ1-5	NA	NA	CASRQQGKGNQPQHF	TGTGCCAGCAGACAGCAGGGAAAGGGCAATCAGCCCCAGCATTTT
TRBV7-9	TRBJ2-7	NA	NA	CASSLYTGSIQEQYF	TGTGCCAGCAGCTTATACACAGGCTCGATTCAGGAGCAGTACTTC
TRBV7-7	TRBJ2-5	TRBD1	NA	CASSSGQGGQETQYF	TGTGCCAGCAGCTCCGGACAGGGGGGCCAAGAGACCCAGTACTTC
TRBV5-1	TRBJ2-7	NA	NA	CASSLGVDSEQYF	TGCGCCAGCAGCTTGGGGGTGGACAGCGAGCAGTACTTC
TRBV2	TRBJ2-5	TRBD2	NA	CASRGGRGSETQYF	TGTGCCAGCAGGGGGGGGAGGGGAAGCGAGACCCAGTACTTC
TRBV5-4	TRBJ2-3	NA	NA	CASSSPSDSTDTQYF	TGTGCCAGCAGCTCGCCTAGCGACAGCACAGATACGCAGTATTTT
TRBV6-1	TRBJ2-7	TRBD1	few	CASRAGQGGNEQYF	TGTGCCAGCAGGGCCGGACAGGGAGGCAACGAGCAGTACTTC
TRBV19	TRBJ2-1	TRBD2	NA	CASSTQSGLAVHNEQFF	TGTGCCAGTAGTACCCAATCGGGACTAGCGGTTCACAATGAGCAGTTCTTC
TRBV6-4	TRBJ2-2	TRBD1	NA	CASSDGQGAGELFF	TGTGCCAGCAGTGACGGGCAGGGGGCCGGGGAGCTGTTTTTT
TRBV19	TRBJ1-5	NA	once	CASGGTGGQPQHF	TGTGCCAGTGGAGGGACGGGGGGTCAGCCCCAGCATTTT